The clone carrying this T cell receptor (beta chain) was seen once. The data stem from a study of technical replicates of blood from several donors. This CDR3 has 15 residues. Germline assignment: CDR1 SGHRS and CDR2 YFSETQ. With V trimmed by 4 bases and J by 5 bases, 6 bases remained unmatched. The method was immunoSEQ multiplex PCR; TCRdb's version includes in-frame clones alone and lacks a portion of them. Here the sample spans about 50,000 clones, 92% being singletons. The V and J genes are TRBV5-1 and TRBJ2-1, with 10 bases lining up with TRBD2. This sequence originates from a human donor in good health. Some clones in this sample may be carry-over from other donors' samples. Sequenced material: PBMCs. CDR3 sequence (DNA): TGCGCCAGCAGCGGACTAGCGGTGACGGACAATGAGCAGTTCTTC. Its protein product is CASSGLAVTDNEQFF.